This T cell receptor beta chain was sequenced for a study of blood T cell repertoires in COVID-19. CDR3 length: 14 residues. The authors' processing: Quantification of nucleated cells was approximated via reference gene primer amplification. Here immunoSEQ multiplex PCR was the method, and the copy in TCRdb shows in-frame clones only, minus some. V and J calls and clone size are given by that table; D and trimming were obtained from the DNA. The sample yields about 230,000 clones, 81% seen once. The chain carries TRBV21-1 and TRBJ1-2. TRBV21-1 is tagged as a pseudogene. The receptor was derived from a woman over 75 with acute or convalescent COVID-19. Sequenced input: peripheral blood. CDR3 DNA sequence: TGTGCCAGCAGTCGACTGAAAACCTCTAATGGCTACACCTTC. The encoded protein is CASSRLKTSNGYTF.